The 13 T cell receptor beta chains reported below all come from one sample, sequenced in a study of T cell responses to AZD1222 COVID-19 vaccine. Assay: immunoSEQ multiplex PCR; the TCRdb copy retains only in-frame clones and omits some. The sample contains 100,000 to 150,000 clones, just over 85% of which appear only once. Sequencing used peripheral blood, obtained on day 0 of AZD1222 vaccination. The receptors stem from an adult in good health.

The chain's CDR3 is CASSLGPGLGAERNQPQHF. The CDR3 nucleotides are TGTGCCAGCAGCTTGGGACCTGGGCTAGGGGCGGAAAGGAATCAGCCCCAGCATTTT. The chain joins TRBV5-4 to TRBJ1-5; D possibly corresponds to TRBD1 (5 bases). V was shortened by 0 bases and J by 4 bases, with 23 bases between the two germline ends. Germline CDR1 SGHNT, CDR2 YYREEE (reference sequence). CDR3 length equals 19 residues.

This clone was seen more than once but under ten times. The chain couples TRBV27 to TRBJ2-3, with D uncertain. CDR1 MNHEY and CDR2 SMNVEV come from the germline V gene (reference sequence). This CDR3 has 17 residues. Trimming took off 5 bases at V and 1 base at J, with 19 bases between the two ends. The CDR3 here is CASSTKDWPFGTDTQYF. CDR3 sequence (DNA): TGTGCCAGCAGTACCAAAGACTGGCCTTTTGGCACAGATACGCAGTATTTT.

This clone was counted once. The CDR3 spells CASSAGPVYEQYF. The CDR3 DNA reads TGTGCCAGCAGTGCGGGACCGGTATACGAGCAGTACTTC. The chain recombines TRBV28 with TRBJ2-7, with a tentative D call TRBD2 (6 bases). The length of the CDR3 is 13 residues. V was shortened by 5 bases and J by 4 bases, with 12 bases between the two germline ends. From germline, CDR1 is MDHEN and CDR2 SYDVKM.

This clone occurred once. This sequence joins TRBV29-1 and TRBJ1-2; D is unclear. The CDR3 totals 11 residues. V lost 4 bases to trimming and J lost 1 base, with 4 bases between them. Germline V gene sequence: CDR1 SQVTM, CDR2 ANQGSEA. CDR3: CSVVHNYGYTF. Here the CDR3 DNA reads TGCAGCGTTGTCCATAACTATGGCTACACCTTC.

This clone came up once. V usage is TRBV15 and J usage is TRBJ2-3; D is unresolved. The V gene lost 0 bases and the J gene lost 3 bases, with 10 bases spanning the gap. The germline CDR1 and CDR2 sequences are LNHNV and YYDKDF (reference sequence). There are 15 residues in the CDR3. CDR3: CATSRDPEWTDTQYF. CDR3 bases: TGTGCCACCAGCAGAGATCCAGAGTGGACAGATACGCAGTATTTT. Together with reference TRBV15 and TRBJ2-3, the CDR3 gives the full variable domain: DAMVIQNPRYQVTQFGKPVTLSCSQTLNHNVMYWYQQKSSQAPKLLFHYYDKDFNNEADTPDNFQSRRPNTSFCFLDIRSPGLGDTAMYLCATSRDPEWTDTQYFGPGTRLTVL.

The chain couples TRBV19 to TRBJ1-5; 7 bases agree with TRBD1. Germline values: CDR1 LNHDA, CDR2 SQIVND (reference sequence). V lost 3 bases, J lost 2 bases, and 4 bases stayed unmatched. The length of the CDR3 is 15 residues. The CDR3 DNA follows: TGTGCCAGTAGTATGGACGGACAGGGCAATCAGCCCCAGCATTTT. Translating it yields CASSMDGQGNQPQHF.

The chain couples TRBV30 to TRBJ2-5; 7 nucleotides agree with TRBD1. V shed 3 bases and J 1 base; nucleotides not matched to a gene: 2. CDR3 size: 13 residues. CDR1 and CDR2 from the germline V gene are GTSNPN and SVGIG (reference sequence). DNA of the CDR3: TGTGCCTGGAGGAAGGGGGCCCAAGAGACCCAGTACTTC. Translated: CAWRKGAQETQYF.

The chain couples TRBV10-3 to TRBJ1-5, with D maybe TRBD1 (6 bases). Germline V gene sequence: CDR1 ENHRY, CDR2 SYGVKD. The germline V and J ends were trimmed by 5 bases and 4 bases, with 9 bases remaining between them. The CDR3 extends over 13 amino acids. CDR3 residues: CAISTGSNQPQHF. DNA for the CDR3: TGTGCCATCAGTACAGGGTCGAATCAGCCCCAGCATTTT.

The genes are TRBV7-2 and TRBJ2-4; the D is unclear. Germline CDR1 SGHTA, CDR2 FQGNSA. V was trimmed by 2 bases and J by 1 base, leaving 6 bases between them. This CDR3 region has 14 residues. CDR3 coding DNA: TGTGCCAGCAGCTTACAAAAGGCCAAAAACATTCAGTACTTC. Its protein product is CASSLQKAKNIQYF.

In regard to this clone: The sample contains more than one DNA sequence encoding this CDR3. The CDR3 is CASSPGQDYGYTF. CDR3 DNA: TGTGCCAGCAGCCCCGGACAAGACTATGGCTACACCTTC. The rearrangement links TRBV11-2 to TRBJ1-2, with D maybe TRBD1 (5 bases). V lost 5 bases and J lost 3, with 10 bases in between. This CDR3 has 13 residues. Germline V gives CDR1 SGHAT, CDR2 FQNNGV.

This chain joins TRBV6-2 or TRBV6-3 and TRBJ2-2; 8 bases are a match to TRBD1. Germline CDR1 MNHEY, CDR2 SVGEGT. This CDR3 spans 16 amino acids. V shed 5 bases and J 0 bases; nucleotides not matched to a gene: 5. The CDR3: CASSPPGGANTGELFF. CDR3 sequence (DNA): TGTGCCAGCAGTCCCCCAGGGGGCGCGAACACCGGGGAGCTGTTTTTT.

This chain joins TRBV2 and TRBJ2-5; weak D call: TRBD1 (5 bases). V lost 3 bases, J lost 4 bases, and 15 bases lay in between. Germline values: CDR1 SNHLY, CDR2 FYNNEI. The CDR3 covers 15 residues. CDR3 sequence (DNA): TGTGCCAGCAGTGATAGGGGTCCAACCTCAGAGACCCAGTACTTC. Its protein is CASSDRGPTSETQYF.

The rearrangement links TRBV5-4 to TRBJ1-5; 7 nucleotides line up with TRBD1. From germline, CDR1 is SGHNT and CDR2 YYREEE (reference sequence). The CDR3 contains 14 residues. The V segment lost 0 bases and the J segment 5 bases; nucleotides outside the gene matches: 2. CDR3 region: CASSLDRGDQPQHF. The CDR3 nucleotides are TGTGCCAGCAGCTTGGACAGGGGAGATCAGCCCCAGCATTTT.